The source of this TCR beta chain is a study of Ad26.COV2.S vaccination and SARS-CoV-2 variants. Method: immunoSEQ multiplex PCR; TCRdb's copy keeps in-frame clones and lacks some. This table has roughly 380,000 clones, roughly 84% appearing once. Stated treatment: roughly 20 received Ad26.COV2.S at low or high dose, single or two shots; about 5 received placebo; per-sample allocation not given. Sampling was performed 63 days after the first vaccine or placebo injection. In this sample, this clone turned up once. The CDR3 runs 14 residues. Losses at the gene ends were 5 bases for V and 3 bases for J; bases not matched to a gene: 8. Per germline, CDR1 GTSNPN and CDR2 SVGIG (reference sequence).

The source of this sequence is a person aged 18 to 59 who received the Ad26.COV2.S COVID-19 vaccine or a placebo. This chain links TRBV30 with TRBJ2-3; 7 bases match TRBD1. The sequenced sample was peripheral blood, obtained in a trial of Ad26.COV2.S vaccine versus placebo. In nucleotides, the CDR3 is TGTGCCTGGGCCACAGGGGTGGGGACAGATACGCAGTATTTT. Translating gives CAWATGVGTDTQYF.